Listed below are T cell receptor beta chains from one sample, sequenced in a study of CD8 T cells in Susac syndrome. TCRdb re-called the immunoSEQ multiplex PCR reads with MiXCR, one entry per CDR3 protein. The sample yields around 200,000 distinct CDR3 sequences, approximately 95% seen once. The sequenced sample consisted of CD4+ T cells from PBMCs. The receptors here all came from a human donor with multiple sclerosis. Each CDR3 is given with its conserved first and last residue. The D gene is left open where the match is weak. Size tells how often a clone was seen (once, few, many) or the class of an expanded clone, and some rows leave it out.

clone size,J gene,V gene,CDR3 length,D gene,CDR3 DNA,CDR3 protein
.,TRBJ2-4,TRBV6-5,15,.,TGTGCCAGCAGTGGCTCGGGGGGCGCCAAAAACATTCAGTACTTC,CASSGSGGAKNIQYF
.,TRBJ1-1,TRBV30,13,.,TGTGCCTGGAGTCCGCGAGGGAACACTGAAGCTTTCTTT,CAWSPRGNTEAFF
.,TRBJ2-7,TRBV25-1,12,.,TGTGCCAGCAGTAATATAGGCTACGAGCAGTACTTC,CASSNIGYEQYF
.,TRBJ1-5,TRBV20-1,16,.,TGCAGTGCTAGAGACGCCCGGGGGTCTAGCAATCAGCCCCAGCATTTT,CSARDARGSSNQPQHF
.,TRBJ2-7,TRBV20-1,13,.,TGCAGTGCTGGGGTACCTTCAACCTACGAGCAGTACTTC,CSAGVPSTYEQYF
.,TRBJ2-1,TRBV30,12,.,TGTGCCTGGAGTGTACTTGGGAATGAGCAGTTCTTC,CAWSVLGNEQFF
.,TRBJ2-2,TRBV25-1,17,.,TGTGCCAGCAGTGAAAACCCAGGGGGGGAGTGGACCGGGGAGCTGTTTTTT,CASSENPGGEWTGELFF
few,TRBJ1-2,TRBV29-1,11,.,TGCAGCGTCCAGGGCCCCCATGGCTACACCTTC,CSVQGPHGYTF
once,TRBJ2-7,TRBV5-4,14,TRBD1,TGTGCCAGCAGAAGGGACAGCTACACCTACGAGCAGTACTTC,CASRRDSYTYEQYF
.,TRBJ1-3,TRBV3-1,14,.,TGTGCCAGCAGTGAAACGATCTCTGGAAACACCATATATTTT,CASSETISGNTIYF
.,TRBJ1-5,TRBV6-4,16,.,TGTGCCAGCAGTGACACCTATGGGGGGCCTGGTCAGCCCCAGCATTTT,CASSDTYGGPGQPQHF
.,TRBJ2-7,TRBV20-1,14,.,TGCAGTGCTCTCAGTCGCCTGGGTGGCTACGAGCAGTACTTC,CSALSRLGGYEQYF